These 22 T cell receptor beta chains originate from one sample sequenced in a study of blood T cell repertoires in COVID-19. The table came from immunoSEQ multiplex PCR; TCRdb's copy has only in-frame clones and leaves some out. The sample holds about 23,000 clones, 86% seen once. Sequenced sample: peripheral blood. These receptors all come from a human donor with active COVID-19. The donor label of this sample is uncertain.

The chain has TRBV19 and TRBJ2-7, with 12 bases that match TRBD2. The CDR3 has 15 residues. In germline, CDR1 is LNHDA, CDR2 SQIVND (reference sequence). The V segment lost 5 bases and the J segment 3 bases; nucleotides outside the gene matches: 5. CDR3 sequence reads: CASSPRLAGDYEQYF. In DNA form, the CDR3 reads TGTGCCAGTAGTCCGAGACTAGCGGGAGACTACGAGCAGTACTTC.

The CDR3 bases are TGTGCCAGTAGTATTCTGGGAGGATTTAACTATGGCTACACCTTC. Its translation is CASSILGGFNYGYTF. The rearrangement links TRBV19 to TRBJ1-2; D not certain. V gave up 3 bases and J gave up 1 base, with 12 bases separating them. CDR1 is LNHDA and CDR2 is SQIVND in the germline V gene (reference sequence). The CDR3 runs to 15 residues.

This chain joins TRBV19 and TRBJ2-6; unclear D gene. The germline V gene encodes CDR1 LNHDA and CDR2 SQIVND (reference sequence). With 4 bases removed from V and 0 bases from J, the gap between germline ends came to 10 bases. This CDR3 is 16 amino acids long. The CDR3 protein is CASSTTPGSGANVLTF. DNA for the CDR3: TGTGCCAGTAGTACTACCCCCGGCTCTGGGGCCAACGTCCTGACTTTC.

The chain links TRBV28 to TRBJ1-5; tentative D call: TRBD1 (5 bases). Trimming took 3 bases from V and 6 from J, leaving 18 bases between them. This CDR3 is 16 amino acids long. Germline assignment: CDR1 MDHEN and CDR2 SYDVKM. The CDR3 region is CASSFPLTAGGQPQHF. In DNA, the CDR3 is TGTGCCAGCAGTTTCCCTCTGACCGCGGGGGGTCAGCCCCAGCATTTT.

This rearrangement joins TRBV15 to TRBJ1-2; 7 nucleotides align to TRBD1. V gave up 1 base and J gave up 7 bases; unmatched junction bases: 9. Germline CDR1 LNHNV, CDR2 YYDKDF (reference sequence). The CDR3 sequence is 15 residues long. This chain's CDR3 is CATSRVEGALGGYTF. The DNA of the CDR3 is TGTGCCACCAGCAGAGTCGAGGGGGCGTTAGGTGGCTACACCTTC.

The gene calls are TRBV6-2 or TRBV6-3 and TRBJ2-1, with 10 bases identical to TRBD2. The CDR3 extends over 13 amino acids. From germline, CDR1 is MNHEY and CDR2 SVGEGT. V lost 5 bases to trimming and J lost 16 bases; unmatched junction nucleotides: 11. The DNA for the CDR3 is TGTGCCAGCAGTGACCTCTTAGCGGGGGGAATTTTCTTC. Encoded protein: CASSDLLAGGIFF.

J is TRBJ1-1 and V is TRBV7-2, with D uncertain. The V gene's germline CDR1 is SGHTA and CDR2 FQGNSA. The CDR3 has 13 residues. Between the trimmed V and J ends, which lost 4 bases and 5 bases, there was a span of 11 bases. The CDR3 nucleotides read TGTGCCAGCAGCTCAGGCCGGGATACTGAAGCTTTCTTT. Translation: CASSSGRDTEAFF.

CDR3 DNA: TGTGCCAGCGCCTGGGGGGGCGGTGAGCAGTACTTC. Residues: CASAWGGGEQYF. The J gene is TRBJ2-7, the V gene TRBV12-3 or TRBV12-4, with a weak D call TRBD2 (7 bases). This CDR3 spans 12 amino acids. V lost 8 bases, J lost 7 bases, and 15 bases lay in between.

The rearrangement links TRBV9 to TRBJ2-2; 7 bases are shared with TRBD2. From germline, CDR1 is SGDLS and CDR2 YYNGEE. The J segment lost 4 bases and the V segment lost 0 bases, leaving 6 bases of the junction unmatched. The CDR3 length is 16 residues. The CDR3 loop reads CASSVVELATTGELFF. In DNA form, the CDR3 reads TGTGCCAGCAGCGTAGTGGAACTAGCGACCACCGGGGAGCTGTTTTTT.

The chain couples TRBV6-6 to TRBJ1-5; 7 positions agree with TRBD1. The CDR3 spans 16 residues. Germline V gene sequence: CDR1 MNHNY, CDR2 SVGAGI (reference sequence). V was pared by 4 bases and J by 0 bases, with 6 bases of the junction left unmatched. DNA of the CDR3: TGTGCCAGCAGTTTGCCCGGGACAGCTAGCAATCAGCCCCAGCATTTT. Translation gives CASSLPGTASNQPQHF.

The gene calls are TRBV7-9 and TRBJ2-1; D remains ambiguous. CDR3 length: 14 residues. In germline, CDR1 is SEHNR, CDR2 FQNEAQ (reference sequence). V lost 3 bases and J lost 5, with 11 bases in between. In DNA form, the CDR3 reads TGTGCCAGCAGCTTCGCGTCTTTCAACAATGAGCAGTTCTTC. Residues: CASSFASFNNEQFF.

The gene calls are TRBV7-2 and TRBJ2-1; 7 nucleotides align to TRBD1. Trimming at V came to 5 bases and at J to 4 bases, leaving 2 bases not matched to a gene. Germline V gives CDR1 SGHTA, CDR2 FQGNSA. This CDR3 region has 13 residues. The CDR3, as DNA: TGTGCCAGCAGCCCGGGACAGTACAATGAGCAGTTCTTC. Translated: CASSPGQYNEQFF.

This chain connects TRBV28 to TRBJ1-3; the D gene is possibly TRBD1 (6 bases). Trimming took 4 bases from V and 0 from J, leaving 7 bases between them. The germline V gene has CDR1 MDHEN and CDR2 SYDVKM. The CDR3 contains 14 residues. CDR3: CASSWGRSGNTIYF. DNA for the CDR3: TGTGCCAGCAGTTGGGGGCGCTCTGGAAACACCATATATTTT.

The chain carries TRBV10-3 and TRBJ2-5, with a weak D call TRBD1 (5 bases). The CDR3 has 14 residues. Germline values: CDR1 ENHRY, CDR2 SYGVKD. The V end lost 3 bases, the J end lost 2 bases, and 10 bases lay between the germline ends. This CDR3 is CAISDRAGQETQYF. Written as DNA, the CDR3 is TGTGCCATCAGTGACAGGGCCGGTCAAGAGACCCAGTACTTC.

The chain combines TRBV9 with TRBJ2-5; unclear D gene. CDR3 size: 15 residues. Between the trimmed V and J ends, which lost 1 base and 4 bases, there was a span of 14 bases. Per germline, CDR1 SGDLS and CDR2 YYNGEE. CDR3 sequence reads: CASSVSPLSRETQYF. The CDR3 region has the DNA TGTGCCAGCAGCGTATCCCCCCTAAGCCGAGAGACCCAGTACTTC.

The chain couples TRBV5-1 to TRBJ2-3; 7 bases map to TRBD1. With 4 bases clipped from V and 4 bases from J, the junction kept 6 bases outside the gene matches. Looked up from germline, CDR1 is SGHRS and CDR2 is YFSETQ. CDR3 length equals 14 residues. This CDR3 reads CASSPGQVPDTQYF. For the CDR3, the DNA is TGCGCCAGCAGCCCCGGACAGGTCCCAGATACGCAGTATTTT.

This chain joins TRBV2 and TRBJ2-1; 11 bases fit TRBD2. The CDR3 has 15 residues. CDR1 is SNHLY, CDR2 FYNNEI, per germline. V lost 3 bases to trimming and J lost 8 bases; unmatched junction nucleotides: 6. CDR3 nucleotide sequence: TGTGCCAGCAGTGATAGCGGGGGGGCCGGGTATGAGCAGTTCTTC. Its translation is CASSDSGGAGYEQFF.

V is TRBV5-1 and J is TRBJ1-6, with D possibly matching TRBD1 (6 bases). Between the trimmed V and J ends, which lost 0 bases and 7 bases, there was a span of 11 bases. Germline V gene data show CDR1 as SGHRS and CDR2 as YFSETQ. This CDR3 is built from 15 residues. The CDR3 here is CASSLGQGPNSPLHF. CDR3 nucleotides: TGCGCCAGCAGCTTGGGGCAGGGGCCAAATTCACCCCTCCACTTT.

The rearrangement uses TRBV7-8 and TRBJ1-2, with 7 bases lining up with TRBD1. Trimming took 2 bases from V and 4 from J; bases not matched to a gene: 7. The CDR3 has 15 amino acids. The germline CDR1 and CDR2 sequences are SGHVS and FQNEAQ. This CDR3 is CASSLLRQGGYGYTF. CDR3 DNA: TGTGCCAGCAGCTTACTACGGCAGGGGGGCTATGGCTACACCTTC.

This rearrangement joins TRBV28 to TRBJ1-1; D remains unclear. The CDR3 consists of 14 residues. CDR1 is MDHEN and CDR2 is SYDVKM in the germline V gene. Between the trimmed V and J ends, which lost 3 bases and 1 base, there was a span of 9 bases. Here the CDR3 reads CASSFSQENTEAFF. In nucleotides, the CDR3 is TGTGCCAGCAGTTTTAGTCAAGAGAACACTGAAGCTTTCTTT.

The gene calls are TRBV27 and TRBJ2-1, with 9 bases identical to TRBD2. Per germline, CDR1 MNHEY and CDR2 SMNVEV (reference sequence). The CDR3 extends over 16 amino acids. V dropped 2 bases and J dropped 2; count of bases not matched to a gene: 4. As DNA, the CDR3 is TGTGCCAGCAGTTTAGCGGGAGGGCCGGCCTACAATGAGCAGTTCTTC. Translating it yields CASSLAGGPAYNEQFF.

The chain uses TRBV28 and TRBJ2-4; 7 bases are a match to TRBD2. The CDR3 is 18 residues long. V dropped 2 bases and J dropped 6; count of bases not matched to a gene: 16. Germline V gives CDR1 MDHEN, CDR2 SYDVKM. In nucleotides, the CDR3 is TGTGCCAGCAGTTTAGAATCCCGGTCAGGTTGGGAGGGAAACATTCAGTACTTC. Protein sequence: CASSLESRSGWEGNIQYF.